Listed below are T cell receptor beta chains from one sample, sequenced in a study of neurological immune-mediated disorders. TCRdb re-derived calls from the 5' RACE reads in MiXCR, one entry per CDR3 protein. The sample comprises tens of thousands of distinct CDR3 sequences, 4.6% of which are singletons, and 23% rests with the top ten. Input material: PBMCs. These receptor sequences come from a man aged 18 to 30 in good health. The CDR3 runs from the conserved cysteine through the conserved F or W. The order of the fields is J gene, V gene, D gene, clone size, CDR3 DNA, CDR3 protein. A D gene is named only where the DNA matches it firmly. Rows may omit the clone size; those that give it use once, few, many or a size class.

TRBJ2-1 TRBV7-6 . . TGTGCCAGCAGCTTCCCTCCCCTCGTGCTTGAGCAGTTCTTC CASSFPPLVLEQFF
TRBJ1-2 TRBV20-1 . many TGCAGTGCTAGAGATTTGGGGGGTGTGAGCTATGGCTACACCTTC CSARDLGGVSYGYTF
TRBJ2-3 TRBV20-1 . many TGCAGTGCTAGATTTGTCTTGGATACGCAGTATTTT CSARFVLDTQYF
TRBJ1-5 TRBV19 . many TGTGCCAGTAGTACGGCAGTCACATCTCGAAGTAGCAATCAGCCCCAGCATTTT CASSTAVTSRSSNQPQHF
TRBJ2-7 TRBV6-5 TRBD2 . TGTGTCAGCAGTTACCCAGCGGGGGGGCTCTACGAGCAATACTTC CVSSYPAGGLYEQYF
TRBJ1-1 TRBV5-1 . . . CASSFLGANVLTFGAVTEAFF
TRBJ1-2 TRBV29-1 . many TGCAGCGTTGAGGTGGGATCCTATGGCTACACCTTC CSVEVGSYGYTF
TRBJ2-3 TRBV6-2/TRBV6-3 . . . CASSFYICSASRGGPSADTQYF
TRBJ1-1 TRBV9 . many TGTGCCAGCAGCGTAGATGTGGGGGGCCACACTGAAGCTTTCTTT CASSVDVGGHTEAFF
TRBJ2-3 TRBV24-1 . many TGTGCCGCTCGGGGGAACACAGATACGCAGTATTTT CAARGNTDTQYF
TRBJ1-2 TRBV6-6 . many TGTGCCAGCAGTAAGACAGGTTCAGGGGGCTACACCTTC CASSKTGSGGYTF
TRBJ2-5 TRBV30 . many TGTGCCTGGAGCCCCCAGGAAGAGACCCAGTACTTC CAWSPQEETQYF
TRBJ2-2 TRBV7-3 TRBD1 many TGTGCCAGCAGCCACGGACAGGGGTGGACCGGGGAGCTGTTTTTT CASSHGQGWTGELFF
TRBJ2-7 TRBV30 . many TGTGCCTGGAGTGTATTTCCTCTTACAGGGACCCACGAGCAGTACTTC CAWSVFPLTGTHEQYF
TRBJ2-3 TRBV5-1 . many TGCGCCAGCAGTATGAGTCCCCTCAGCGGAGATACGCAGTATTTT CASSMSPLSGDTQYF
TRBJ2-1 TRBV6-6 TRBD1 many TGTGCCAGCAGTTTCGGACAGGGTCCCTACAATGAGCAGTTCTTC CASSFGQGPYNEQFF
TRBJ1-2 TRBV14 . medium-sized TGTGCCAGCAGCCAGGTTCCGGGAGCTAACTATGGCTACACCTTC CASSQVPGANYGYTF
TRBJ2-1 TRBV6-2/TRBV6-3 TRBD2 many TGTGCCAGCAGATCCCGCGGGGGGGCTAGCAATGAGCAGTTCTTC CASRSRGGASNEQFF
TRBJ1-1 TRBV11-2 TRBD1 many TGTGCCAGCAGCACGACAGGGGATGAGAACCAGAACACTGAAGCTTTCTTT CASSTTGDENQNTEAFF
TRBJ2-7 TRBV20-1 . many TGCAGTGCTCCAGGGCTTAGGGCCCCCTACGAGCAGTACTTC CSAPGLRAPYEQYF
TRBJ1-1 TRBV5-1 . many TGCGCCAGCAGCTTGAGTCTAAACACTGAAGCTTTCTTT CASSLSLNTEAFF
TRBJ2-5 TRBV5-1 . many TGCGCCAGCATAGAGGGGACGGGGTACCAAGAGACCCAGTACTTC CASIEGTGYQETQYF
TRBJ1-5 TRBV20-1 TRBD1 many TGCAGTGCCAGACGCCGGGACAGATATAGCAATCAGCCCCAGCATTTT CSARRRDRYSNQPQHF
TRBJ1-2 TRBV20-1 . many TGCAGTGCTCCTAGGACGGGTCTCGATGGCTACACCTTC CSAPRTGLDGYTF
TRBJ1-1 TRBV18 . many TGTGCCAGCTCACCGCGGACGCGTCTCACTGAAGCTTTCTTT CASSPRTRLTEAFF
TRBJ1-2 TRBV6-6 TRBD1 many TGTGCCAGCAGTATAATCGGGACAGGGGGCCTCCTTTTATACGGCTACACCTTC CASSIIGTGGLLLYGYTF
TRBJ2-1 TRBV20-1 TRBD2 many TGCAGTGCTAAAAAAGGGACTAGCGGGGGGGTTTACAATGAGCAGTTCTTC CSAKKGTSGGVYNEQFF
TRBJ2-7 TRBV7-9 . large TGTGCCAGCAGAGAGGGACTGGCCTACGAGCAGTACTTC CASREGLAYEQYF
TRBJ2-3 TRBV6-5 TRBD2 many TGTGCCATAAGATCGGCGGGGGGGCCACCGGATACGCAGTATTTT CAIRSAGGPPDTQYF
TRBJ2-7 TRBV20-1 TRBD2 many TGCAGTGTCGATAGCGGGAGCTCCTACGAGCAGTACTTC CSVDSGSSYEQYF
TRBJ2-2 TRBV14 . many TGTGCCAGCCGGTTCTCGAACACCGGGGAGCTGTTTTTT CASRFSNTGELFF
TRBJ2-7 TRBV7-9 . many TGTGCCAGCACCCTTGGGGGGTCCTACGAGCAGTACTTC CASTLGGSYEQYF
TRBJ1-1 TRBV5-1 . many TGCGCCAGCAGCTTTCGGTGGACTTCTGGGGACACTGAAGCTTTCTTT CASSFRWTSGDTEAFF
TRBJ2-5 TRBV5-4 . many TGTGCCAGCAGCTTAGGAGAGCCGGGACGGGAGACCCAGTACTTC CASSLGEPGRETQYF
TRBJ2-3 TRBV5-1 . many TGCGCCAGCAGCCTGGTACCAGATACGCAGTATTTT CASSLVPDTQYF
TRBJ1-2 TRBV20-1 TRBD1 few TGCAGTGCTAGAGATCAGACAGGGGCGCGGGTTGACTATGGCTACACCTTC CSARDQTGARVDYGYTF
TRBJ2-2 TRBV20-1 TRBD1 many TGCAGTGCTAGAGGGTTCAGGGGGCGTTTTCCCGGGGAGCTGTTTTTT CSARGFRGRFPGELFF
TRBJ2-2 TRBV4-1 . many TGCGCCAGCAGCCAAGAGGCGAGCACCGGGGAGCTGTTTTTT CASSQEASTGELFF
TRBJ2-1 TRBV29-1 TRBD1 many TGCAGCGTTGGCTCGCGGGGGGGGACAGGGGGCTCTGAGCAGTTCTTC CSVGSRGGTGGSEQFF
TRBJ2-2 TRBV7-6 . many TGTGCCAGCAGCGACTCTAGCGGGGAGCTGTTTTTT CASSDSSGELFF
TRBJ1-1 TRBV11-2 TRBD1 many TGTGCCAGCAGCCAACATACAGGGGGCGGTGAAGCTTTCTTT CASSQHTGGGEAFF
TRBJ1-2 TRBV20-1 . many TGCAGTGCTAGAGATCTGCAGGGCATCTATGGCTACACCTTC CSARDLQGIYGYTF
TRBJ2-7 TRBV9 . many TGTGCCAGCAGCGTGTCCTGGGCAGGAGAGCAGTACTTC CASSVSWAGEQYF
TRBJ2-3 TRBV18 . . TGTGCCAGCTCACCACCGGTGATGGCGGGGCCCCGGAATACGCAGTATTTT CASSPPVMAGPRNTQYF
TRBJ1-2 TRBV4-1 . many TGCGCCAGCAGCCAAGACCGGACAGATTATGGCTACACCTTC CASSQDRTDYGYTF
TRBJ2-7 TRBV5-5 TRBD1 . TGTGCCAGCTCAACACCGACAGGGGCCACCTACGAGCAGTACTTC CASSTPTGATYEQYF
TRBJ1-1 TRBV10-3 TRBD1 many TGTGCCATCAGTGGTGGACAGGGGGACACTGAAGCTTTCTTT CAISGGQGDTEAFF
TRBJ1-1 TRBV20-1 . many TGCAGTGCTATGGGGGGGAGGGGTAACACTGAAGCTTTCTTT CSAMGGRGNTEAFF
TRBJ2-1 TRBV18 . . TGTGCCAGCTCAGTGGTGGACGGATCCTACAATGAGCAGTTCTTC CASSVVDGSYNEQFF
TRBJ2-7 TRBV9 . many TGTGCCAGCAGCGTTGACGGGACCTACGAGCAGTACTTC CASSVDGTYEQYF
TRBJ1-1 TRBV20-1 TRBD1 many TGCAGTGCTGGGGGGGACAGGGGACACACTGAAGCTTTCTTT CSAGGDRGHTEAFF
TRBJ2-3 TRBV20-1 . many TGCAGTGCTAGCAGGGGGGGACCTAGCGCAGATACGCAGTATTTT CSASRGGPSADTQYF